This T cell receptor beta chain was observed in a study of shared clonotypes between healthy human individuals. The CDR3 spans 17 residues. With 5 bases removed from V and 0 bases from J, the gap between germline ends came to 16 bases. Per the germline V gene, CDR1 is SEHNR and CDR2 is FQNEAQ (reference sequence). The repertoire was sequenced with immunoSEQ multiplex PCR; TCRdb's copy has only in-frame clones and lacks some. The data show approximately 2.5 million clones, more than 85% seen once. The receptor's source is a young man in good health. Some clones in this sample may be carry-over from other donors' samples. The V gene is TRBV7-9, the J gene TRBJ1-4; tentatively, D is TRBD1 (6 bases). Sequencing input: naive CD4+ T cells from PBMCs. Subset of the sample: CD45RA+ positively selected. The CDR3 sequence: CASSPGGAATTNEKLFF. The CDR3 bases are TGTGCCAGCAGCCCGGGGGGGGCGGCCACAACTAATGAAAAACTGTTTTTT.